This T cell receptor (beta chain) was sequenced for a study of STAT5B mutations in CD4+ large granular lymphocyte leukemia. Study details: Among healthy controls, a particular HLA allele went with more CDR3 'QG' motifs. Study-wide results and caveats: TRBV06-family usage was enriched in top patient clones (8/27) versus controls (2/35).

This CDR3 comprises 15 residues. Germline CDR1 MNHEY, CDR2 SVGAGI. Deletions cut 0 bases from V and 1 base from J, with 7 bases between. The data were produced by immunoSEQ multiplex PCR, yet TCRdb's version contains in-frame clones alone and is incomplete. The sample lists 31,000 or so clones, roughly three quarters occurring once. A note on this clone: Its cognate antigen is unknown.

The sequence was obtained from a human donor in good health. This chain links TRBV6-5 with TRBJ1-3; D possibly corresponds to TRBD1 (6 bases). The sample was CD4+ T cells from blood buffy coats. CDR3 sequence reads: CASSYSGQSGNTIYF. CDR3 coding DNA: TGTGCCAGCAGTTACTCAGGACAGTCTGGAAACACCATATATTTT.